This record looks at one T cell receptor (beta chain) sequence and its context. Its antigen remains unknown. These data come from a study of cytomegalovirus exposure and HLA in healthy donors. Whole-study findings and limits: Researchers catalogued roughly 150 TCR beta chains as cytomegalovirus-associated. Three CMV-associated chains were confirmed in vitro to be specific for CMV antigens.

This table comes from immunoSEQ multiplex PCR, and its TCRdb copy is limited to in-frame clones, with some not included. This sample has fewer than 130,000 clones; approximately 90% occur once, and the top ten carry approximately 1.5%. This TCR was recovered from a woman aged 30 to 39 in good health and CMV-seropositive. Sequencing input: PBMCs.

CDR3 sequence: CASSLLSSGAEQFF. CDR3 sequence (DNA): TGTGCCAGCAGCTTGTTGTCTAGCGGGGCTGAGCAGTTCTTC. The rearrangement joins TRBV5-4 to TRBJ2-1; 9 bases agree with TRBD2. CDR1 and CDR2 (germline): SGHNT, YYREEE (reference sequence). V was clipped by 1 base and J by 9 bases; unmatched bases: 5. The CDR3 totals 14 residues.